These 26 T cell receptor beta chains came from one sample sequenced in a study of T cells expressing NK-cell markers. TCRdb reprocessed the 5' RACE reads, keeping one entry per CDR3 protein, no DNA. The listing records about 170,000 distinct CDR3 sequences. The sample taken for sequencing was blood T cells: a sorted CD56 or NKG2C T cell subset, CD4+ or CD8+ T cells, or bulk PBMC T cells (not recorded which). The receptors were gathered from a man aged 18-69 years in good health.

The V and J genes are TRBV7-2 and TRBJ1-2. Germline V gene lookup returns CDR1 SGHTA and CDR2 FQGNSA. The CDR3 loop spans 16 amino acids. CDR3 sequence reads: CASTFTGGVSNYGYTF.

This chain uses TRBV7-2 with TRBJ2-7; TCRdb's D call, TRBD1, is unchecked because there is no DNA. There are 14 residues in the CDR3. The V gene's germline CDR1 is SGHTA and CDR2 FQGNSA. The CDR3 protein is CASLQGPSSYEQYF.

The chain combines TRBV27 with TRBJ2-3. The CDR3 has 19 residues. Germline lookup yields CDR1 MNHEY and CDR2 SMNVEV (reference sequence). Here the CDR3 reads CASSFLSGKITSSTDTQYF.

This chain uses TRBV20-1 with TRBJ2-1; absent DNA, TCRdb's TRBD1 call cannot be checked. Germline-derived CDR1 and CDR2 are DFQATT and SNEGSKA (reference sequence). The CDR3 spans 16 residues. The CDR3 sequence is CSALIPGGASYNEQFF.

V usage is TRBV20-1 and J usage is TRBJ2-7. The CDR3 covers 13 residues. Germline CDR1 DFQATT, CDR2 SNEGSKA (reference sequence). CDR3 sequence reads: CSRQLMAYYEQYF.

The V and J genes are TRBV19 and TRBJ2-1; without DNA, the TCRdb call of TRBD1 cannot be checked. The CDR3 is made up of 13 amino acids. The germline V gene has CDR1 LNHDA and CDR2 SQIVND (reference sequence). CDR3 region: CASSIGQYNEQFF.

This chain uses TRBV30 with TRBJ2-1; there is no DNA to check the TCRdb D call of TRBD1. Germline lookup yields CDR1 GTSNPN and CDR2 SVGIG (reference sequence). The CDR3 runs 14 residues. CDR3 in amino acids: CAWSGRTVYNEQFF. Filled out from reference TRBV30 and TRBJ2-1, the complete variable domain reads SQTIHQWPATLVQPVGSPLSLECTVEGTSNPNLYWYRQAAGRGLQLLFYSVGIGQISSEVPQNLSASRPQDRQFILSSKKLLLSDSGFYLCAWSGRTVYNEQFFGPGTRLTVL.

The CDR3 here is CSAQLAGVAQYF. This chain uses TRBV20-1 with TRBJ2-5; without DNA, the TCRdb call of TRBD1 cannot be checked. Germline V gene data show CDR1 as DFQATT and CDR2 as SNEGSKA (reference sequence). There are 12 residues in the CDR3.

V usage is TRBV20-1 and J usage is TRBJ1-2. CDR3 length: 11 residues. Germline values: CDR1 DFQATT, CDR2 SNEGSKA (reference sequence). The CDR3 spells CSATLLYGYTF.

The V call is TRBV11-2, the J call TRBJ2-1; TCRdb reports TRBD2, a call that lacks DNA to check it against. The germline CDR1 and CDR2 sequences are SGHAT and FQNNGV. This CDR3 comprises 15 residues. CDR3 region: CASSLEAGGYNEQFF.

This chain connects TRBV2 to TRBJ2-3. CDR1 and CDR2 from the germline V gene are SNHLY and FYNNEI. The CDR3 is 13 residues long. This CDR3 is CASSERTTDTQYF.

The rearrangement uses TRBV12-5 and TRBJ2-5. The CDR3 loop spans 15 amino acids. CDR1 is LGHNT, CDR2 FRNRAP, per germline. This CDR3 is CASGFYSLGQETQYF.

This rearrangement joins TRBV12-3 or TRBV12-4 to TRBJ2-7; as DNA is missing, the TRBD2 call by TCRdb cannot be tested. The length of the CDR3 is 14 residues. The CDR3 loop reads CASSLGGNSYEQYF.

V usage is TRBV12-3 or TRBV12-4 and J usage is TRBJ2-7; TCRdb outputs TRBD1, but without DNA this stays unchecked. The CDR3 runs 17 residues. The CDR3 loop is CASSLAGGQPSVDEQYF.

The chain carries TRBV6-1 and TRBJ2-2; there is no DNA to check the TCRdb D call of TRBD1. The CDR3 runs 14 residues. From germline, CDR1 is MNHNS and CDR2 SASEGT. The CDR3 here is CASGDGTATGELFF.

The rearrangement links TRBV20-1 to TRBJ2-1; TCRdb names TRBD1, which stays unverified in the absence of DNA. CDR1 and CDR2 from the germline V gene are DFQATT and SNEGSKA (reference sequence). This CDR3 region has 17 residues. Here the CDR3 reads CSARDPQGRGIYNEQFF.

The genes are TRBV7-3 and TRBJ2-1; no DNA is available, so the TRBD1 call from TCRdb remains unchecked. Germline CDR1 reads SGHTA; CDR2 reads FQGTGA. CDR3 length: 16 amino acids. This chain's CDR3 is CASSLTVTGFFNEQFF.

The chain carries TRBV7-8 and TRBJ2-5; with no DNA, the TCRdb D assignment of TRBD1 cannot be verified. Germline V gene sequence: CDR1 SGHVS, CDR2 FQNEAQ. This CDR3 contains 16 residues. The CDR3 spells CASSLRQTGGGETQYF.

This chain connects TRBV7-9 to TRBJ2-4; the D call of TRBD1 rests on TCRdb alone, since no DNA is present to check it. The CDR3 has 14 amino acids. CDR1 and CDR2 (germline): SEHNR, FQNEAQ (reference sequence). CDR3: CASSHGTDKNIQYF.

The V call is TRBV7-9, the J call TRBJ2-1. Germline loops: CDR1 SEHNR, CDR2 FQNEAQ (reference sequence). The CDR3 runs 13 residues. The CDR3 region is CASSLAGVYEQFF.

V gene TRBV2 combines with J gene TRBJ2-2; the TCRdb call, TRBD1, lacks DNA for checking. Germline V gives CDR1 SNHLY, CDR2 FYNNEI. The CDR3 extends over 13 amino acids. CDR3 loop: CANLDSRPGELFF.

V usage is TRBV5-6 and J usage is TRBJ2-7; TCRdb's D call of TRBD1 is untestable without DNA. The CDR3 is made up of 17 amino acids. Germline-derived CDR1 and CDR2 are SGHDT and YYEEEE. The CDR3 protein is CASTARTGVNHFYEQYF. The complete variable domain, with remaining parts taken from reference TRBV5-6 and TRBJ2-7, reads DAGVTQSPTHLIKTRGQQVTLRCSPKSGHDTVSWYQQALGQGPQFIFQYYEEEERQRGNFPDRFSGHQFPNYSSELNVNALLLGDSALYLCASTARTGVNHFYEQYFGPGTRLTVT.

This chain uses TRBV7-9 with TRBJ1-2; as DNA is missing, the TRBD1 call by TCRdb cannot be tested. CDR1 SEHNR and CDR2 FQNEAQ come from the germline V gene (reference sequence). The CDR3 spans 14 residues. The CDR3 sequence: CASSLRDRGYGYTF.

This rearrangement joins TRBV2 to TRBJ2-7. Per germline, CDR1 SNHLY and CDR2 FYNNEI. This CDR3 spans 14 amino acids. CDR3 sequence reads: CASSEVVDPYEQYF.

This rearrangement joins TRBV7-9 to TRBJ2-7. The CDR3 totals 12 residues. Germline loops: CDR1 SEHNR, CDR2 FQNEAQ (reference sequence). CDR3 sequence: CASSLSNNEQYF.

This chain links TRBV9 with TRBJ2-3; the D gene TCRdb calls, TRBD2, cannot be checked with no DNA. Germline CDR1 SGDLS, CDR2 YYNGEE. CDR3 length: 14 residues. CDR3 sequence: CASASGGGADTQYF.